This T cell receptor (beta chain) was retrieved from a study of T cell responses to AZD1222 COVID-19 vaccine. Study-level points and caveats: Unmutated regions of variants are reportedly targeted by nearly half of spike-specific TCRs. The donor group comprised mostly white British people and more females; the analysis possibly underestimated clonal diversity.

Clones were read by immunoSEQ multiplex PCR, and TCRdb kept only the in-frame ones, dropping some. This table holds more than 95,000 clones, less than 90% found once. About this clone itself: Its specificity is unknown.

The CDR3 spans 12 residues. Germline V gene lookup returns CDR1 LGHNA and CDR2 YSLEER. V was pared by 3 bases and J by 2 bases, with 3 bases between. The TCR sequence derives from an adult in good health. J is TRBJ2-3 and V is TRBV4-3; D unresolved. The sample in question was peripheral blood, obtained on day 0 of AZD1222 vaccination. The CDR3 DNA sequence: TGCGCCAGCAGCCACGACACAGATACGCAGTATTTT. This gives the protein CASSHDTDTQYF.